These T cell receptor beta chains were read from a single sample in a study of beta chain features in type 1 diabetes. The assay was immunoSEQ multiplex PCR, and TCRdb's table has in-frame clones only and misses some. The sample records a few hundred thousand clones, over 9% being singletons. Sequenced: central memory CD4+ T cells from blood. The receptors derive from a man aged 25-40 years with type 1 diabetes. Both conserved end residues are part of each CDR3. A D gene is named only where the DNA matches it firmly. Not all rows give a size; the values are once, few, many and, for expanded clones, a class.

>-|few|TRBJ1-4|TRBV6-5
TGTGCCAGCCAGTCCGTATTAACTAATGAAAAACTGTTTTTT
CASQSVLTNEKLFF
>-|-|TRBJ2-5|TRBV28
TGTGCCAGCAGTTTGCAGGGATACCCATCCCAGTACTTC
CASSLQGYPSQYF
>TRBD2|-|TRBJ2-1|TRBV5-6
TGTGCCAGCAGCTTGCGCACTAGCGGGAGGGTATATGAGCAGTTCTTC
CASSLRTSGRVYEQFF
>TRBD2|-|TRBJ2-3|TRBV4-3
TGCGCCAGCAGCCCTACGGCGATGGGAGGGCCCACAGATACGCAGTATTTT
CASSPTAMGGPTDTQYF
>TRBD1|-|TRBJ1-2|TRBV7-9
TGTGCCAGCAGCGTAGGCGGACAGGGGGCCCGGTATGGCTACACCTTC
CASSVGGQGARYGYTF
>-|-|TRBJ1-4|TRBV2
TGTGCCAGCAGGAAATCCATCGCCGAAAAACTGTTTTTT
CASRKSIAEKLFF
>-|-|TRBJ2-3|TRBV6-4
TGTGCCAGCAGAGGAGCAGATACGCAGTATTTT
CASRGADTQYF
>-|many|TRBJ1-1|TRBV11-2
TGTGCCAGCAGCTTAGGGCGCGGGACTGAAGCTTTCTTT
CASSLGRGTEAFF
>TRBD1|-|TRBJ2-7|TRBV5-6
TGTGCCAGCAGCTTGGCTAGGCAACAGGGGCGCTTCTCCTACGAGCAGTACTTC
CASSLARQQGRFSYEQYF
>TRBD2|-|TRBJ2-3|TRBV7-7
TGTGCTAGCAGCCCAGGGGTGGCTAGCGGGAGCACAGATACGCAGTATTTT
CASSPGVASGSTDTQYF
>-|few|TRBJ1-2|TRBV5-5
TGTGCCAGCACCATTTGGGGGTACGGCTACACCTTC
CASTIWGYGYTF
>-|many|TRBJ2-1|TRBV7-2
TGTGCCAGCAGCTTATCTCTGGAGAGGCAGTTCTTC
CASSLSLERQFF